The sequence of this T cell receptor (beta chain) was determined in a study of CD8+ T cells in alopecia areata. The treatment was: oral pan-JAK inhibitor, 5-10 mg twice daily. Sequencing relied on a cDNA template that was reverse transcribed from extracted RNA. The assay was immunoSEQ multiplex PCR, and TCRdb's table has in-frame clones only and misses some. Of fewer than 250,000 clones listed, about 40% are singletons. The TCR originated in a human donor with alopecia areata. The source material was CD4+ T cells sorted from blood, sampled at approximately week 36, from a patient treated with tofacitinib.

The CDR3 coding sequence is TGCAGTGCTACAGAGTACAATGAGCAGTTCTTC. This gives the protein CSATEYNEQFF. The chain uses TRBV20-1 and TRBJ2-1, with D unclear. The CDR3 has 11 residues. In germline, CDR1 is DFQATT, CDR2 SNEGSKA (reference sequence). V lost 4 bases to trimming and J lost 4 bases, with 5 bases between them.